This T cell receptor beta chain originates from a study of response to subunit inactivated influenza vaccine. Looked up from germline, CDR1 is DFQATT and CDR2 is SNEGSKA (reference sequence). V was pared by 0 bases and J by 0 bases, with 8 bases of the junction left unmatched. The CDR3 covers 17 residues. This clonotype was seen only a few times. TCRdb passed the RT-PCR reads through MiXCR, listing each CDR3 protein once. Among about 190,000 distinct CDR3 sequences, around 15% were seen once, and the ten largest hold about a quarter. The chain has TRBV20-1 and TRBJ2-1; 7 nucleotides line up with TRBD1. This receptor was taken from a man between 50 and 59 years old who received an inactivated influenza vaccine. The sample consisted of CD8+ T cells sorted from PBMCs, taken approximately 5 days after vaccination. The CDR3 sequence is CSARDSTGESSYNEQFF. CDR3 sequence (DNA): TGCAGTGCTAGAGATTCCACAGGGGAAAGCTCCTACAATGAGCAGTTCTTC.